The present TCR beta chain was sequenced within a study of CXCR3-negative and CXCR3-positive naive CD8 T cells. Study background: The total count of TRB reads reached 120 million to 150 million, and each library contributed about 1.5 +/- 0.3 million.

CDR1 and CDR2 (germline): MDHEN, SYDVKM. The CDR3 sequence is 14 residues long. The libraries of TRB cDNA were constructed through 5' RACE using UMI labels. TCRdb re-called the 5' RACE reads; one entry per CDR3 protein, DNA not given. The listing contains some 100,000 distinct CDR3 sequences. A note on this clonotype: Its antigen remains unidentified.

Study results and limitations: CXCR3-positive naive cells carried more hydrophobic TRB CDR3s than CXCR3-negative ones.

Sequenced: naive CXCR3+ CD8+ T cells from blood. The subset here: CD45RO-CCR7+CD27+CD95- naive CD8+ T cells expressing CXCR3 (TNR3+). The chain joins TRBV28 to TRBJ2-7. The TCR sequence derives from a human donor in good health. Some clones in this sample may be carry-over from other donors' samples. The CDR3 region is CASSLGSEAYEQYF. Filled out from reference TRBV28 and TRBJ2-7, the complete variable domain reads DVKVTQSSRYLVKRTGEKVFLECVQDMDHENMFWYRQDPGLGLRLIYFSYDVKMKEKGDIPEGYSVSREKKERFSLILESASTNQTSMYLCASSLGSEAYEQYFGPGTRLTVT.